The source of this TCR beta chain is a study of tumor-infiltrating lymphocytes in primary liver carcinoma. For the study at large: The patient population consisted of men and women between 30 and 69 years of age. Roughly 3.5 to 7.13 million productive TCRbeta reads were obtained per sample, with similar numbers across tissue types. The study, taken as a whole, reports: Bulk, unsorted sampling meant CD4+ and CD8+ repertoires went uncompared. Blood had a significantly lower top-250-clone fraction than tumors did (p = 0.039).

Germline DNA was extracted alongside blood RNA, which was obtained from unsorted whole blood. To note about this clonotype: Its matching antigen is unknown.

cDNA specific to TCR beta was made from approximately 0.55 ug of total RNA, with a constant-region primer employed for priming. Three nested multiplex PCR rounds of slightly modified ARM-PCR generated TCR beta libraries. TRBV1-TRBV30 forward and Cbeta reverse primers drove the first two roughly 10-cycle rounds. TCRdb re-derived calls from the multiplex PCR reads in MiXCR, one entry per CDR3 protein. Of about 310,000 distinct CDR3 sequences detected, 65% appear once; the ten largest clones hold roughly 8.9%. The CDR3 covers 13 residues. The V gene's germline CDR1 is SGHRS and CDR2 YFSETQ. V was shortened by 4 bases and J by 11 bases, with 18 bases between the two germline ends.

Source material: peripheral blood. The chain combines TRBV5-1 with TRBJ1-1; D may be TRBD1 (6 bases). The source of this sequence is a man aged 35 to 55 with primary liver carcinoma and hepatitis B virus infection. CDR3 DNA: TGCGCCAGCAGCCCGGCGCCTACAGGGAGGGCTTTCTTT. It specifies CASSPAPTGRAFF.